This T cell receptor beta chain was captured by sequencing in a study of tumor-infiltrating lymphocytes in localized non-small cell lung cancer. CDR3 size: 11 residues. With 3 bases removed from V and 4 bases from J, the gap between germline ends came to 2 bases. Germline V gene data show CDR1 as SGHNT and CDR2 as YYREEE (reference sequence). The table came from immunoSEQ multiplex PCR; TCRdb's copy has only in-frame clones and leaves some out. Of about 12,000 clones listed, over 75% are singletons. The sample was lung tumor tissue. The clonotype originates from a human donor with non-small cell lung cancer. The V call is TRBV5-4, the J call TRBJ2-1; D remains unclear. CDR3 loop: CASSSYNEQFF. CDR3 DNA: TGTGCCAGCAGCTCGTACAATGAGCAGTTCTTC. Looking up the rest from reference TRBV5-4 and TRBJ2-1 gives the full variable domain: ETGVTQSPTHLIKTRGQQVTLRCSSQSGHNTVSWYQQALGQGPQFIFQYYREEENGRGNFPPRFSGLQFPNYSSELNVNALELDDSALYLCASSSYNEQFFGPGTRLTVL.